This is a list of T cell receptor beta chains from one sample in a study of shared clonotypes between healthy human individuals. Sequencing used immunoSEQ multiplex PCR; TCRdb keeps in-frame clones, though not all of them. The sample lists about 600,000 clones, roughly 97% occurring once. The sample comprised naive CD4+ T cells sorted from blood. Receptors were obtained from a woman between 25 and 40 years old in good health. The CDR3 runs from the conserved cysteine through the conserved F or W. Each record gives: clone size, V gene, J gene, D gene, CDR3 protein, CDR3 DNA. D genes are given only for firm matches. Rows may omit the clone size; those that give it use once, few, many or a size class.

NA,TRBV6-5,TRBJ2-7,NA,CASSYRNTAYEQYF,TGTGCCAGCAGTTACCGGAACACGGCCTACGAGCAGTACTTC
NA,TRBV5-4,TRBJ1-4,NA,CASSLNSPGTNEKLFF,TGTGCCAGCAGCTTAAACTCCCCAGGGACTAATGAAAAACTGTTTTTT
NA,TRBV29-1,TRBJ2-3,NA,CSVGTPAGGTDTQYF,TGCAGCGTTGGTACTCCCGCCGGTGGGACAGATACGCAGTATTTT
NA,TRBV6-4,TRBJ2-1,NA,CASSSGTRDYNEQFF,TGTGCCAGCAGTTCCGGGACACGGGATTACAATGAGCAGTTCTTC
NA,TRBV6-5,TRBJ1-2,NA,CASRGPGYGYTF,TGTGCCAGCAGGGGACCGGGCTATGGCTACACCTTC
NA,TRBV6-5,TRBJ2-2,NA,CASSYALADNTGELFF,TGTGCCAGCAGTTACGCGCTAGCCGATAACACCGGGGAGCTGTTTTTT
NA,TRBV2,TRBJ2-7,TRBD2,CASRGTSGYEQYF,TGTGCCAGCCGTGGGACTAGCGGCTACGAGCAGTACTTC
NA,TRBV2,TRBJ2-1,NA,CASSLNRGGGNEQFF,TGTGCCAGCAGTCTAAACAGGGGCGGGGGGAATGAGCAGTTCTTC
NA,TRBV30,TRBJ2-2,NA,CAWRDPQGYTGELFF,TGTGCCTGGAGGGATCCACAGGGTTACACCGGGGAGCTGTTTTTT
NA,TRBV7-9,TRBJ1-3,NA,CASSRNRESRSGNTIYF,TGTGCCAGCAGCCGGAACAGGGAATCTCGCTCTGGAAACACCATATATTTT
once,TRBV18,TRBJ2-2,NA,CASSSSTGELFF,TGTGCCAGCTCATCGAGTACCGGGGAGCTGTTTTTT
once,TRBV9,TRBJ2-3,TRBD1,CASSVGTGASTDTQYF,TGTGCCAGCAGCGTTGGGACAGGGGCGAGCACAGATACGCAGTATTTT
once,TRBV15,TRBJ2-2,NA,CATSRDYGAIPGELFF,TGTGCCACCAGCAGAGATTATGGGGCTATCCCCGGGGAGCTGTTTTTT
NA,TRBV18,TRBJ1-1,NA,CASSPGEDTEAFF,TGTGCCAGCTCACCAGGGGAAGACACTGAAGCTTTCTTT